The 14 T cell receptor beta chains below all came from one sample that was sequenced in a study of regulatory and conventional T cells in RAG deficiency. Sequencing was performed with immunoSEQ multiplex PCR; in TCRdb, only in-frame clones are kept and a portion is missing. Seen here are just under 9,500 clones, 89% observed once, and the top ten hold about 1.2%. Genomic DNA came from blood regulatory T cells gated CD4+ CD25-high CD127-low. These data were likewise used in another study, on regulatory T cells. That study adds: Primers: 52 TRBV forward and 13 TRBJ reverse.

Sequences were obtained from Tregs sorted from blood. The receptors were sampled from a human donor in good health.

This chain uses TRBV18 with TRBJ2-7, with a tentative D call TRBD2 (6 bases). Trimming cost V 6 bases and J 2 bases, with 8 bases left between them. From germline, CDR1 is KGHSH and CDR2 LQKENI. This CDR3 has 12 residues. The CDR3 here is CASSGGTYEQYF. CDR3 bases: TGTGCCAGCTCCGGCGGGACCTACGAGCAGTACTTC. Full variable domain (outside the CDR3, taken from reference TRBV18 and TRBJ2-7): NAGVMQNPRHLVRRRGQEARLRCSPMKGHSHVYWYRQLPEEGLKFMVYLQKENIIDESGMPKERFSAEFPKEGPSILRIQQVVRGDSAAYFCASSGGTYEQYFGPGTRLTVT.

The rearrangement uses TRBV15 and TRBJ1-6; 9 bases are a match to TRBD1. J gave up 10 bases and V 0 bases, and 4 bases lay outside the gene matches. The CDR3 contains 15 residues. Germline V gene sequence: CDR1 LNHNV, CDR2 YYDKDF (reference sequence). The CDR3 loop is CATSRDGTGSSPLHF. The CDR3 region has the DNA TGTGCCACCAGCAGAGACGGGACAGGGTCATCACCCCTCCACTTT.

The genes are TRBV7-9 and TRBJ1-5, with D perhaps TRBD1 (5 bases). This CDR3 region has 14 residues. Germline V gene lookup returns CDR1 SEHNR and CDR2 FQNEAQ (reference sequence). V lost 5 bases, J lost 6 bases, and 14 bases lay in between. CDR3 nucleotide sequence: TGTGCCAGCAGCCCGGCGGGGGGTCCTCAGCCCCAGCATTTT. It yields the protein CASSPAGGPQPQHF.

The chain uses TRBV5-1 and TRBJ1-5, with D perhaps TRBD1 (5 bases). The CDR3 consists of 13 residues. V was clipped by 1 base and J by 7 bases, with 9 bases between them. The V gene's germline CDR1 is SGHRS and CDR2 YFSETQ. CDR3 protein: CASSLTGGQPQHF. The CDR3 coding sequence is TGCGCCAGCAGCTTGACAGGCGGGCAGCCCCAGCATTTT.

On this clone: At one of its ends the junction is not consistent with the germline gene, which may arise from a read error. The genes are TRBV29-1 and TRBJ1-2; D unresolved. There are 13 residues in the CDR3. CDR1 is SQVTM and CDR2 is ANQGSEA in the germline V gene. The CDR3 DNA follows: TGCAACGTTGGTTGGTCGCCCTTCTATGGCTACACCTTC. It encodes CNVGWSPFYGYTF. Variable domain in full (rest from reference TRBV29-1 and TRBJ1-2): SAVISQKPSRDICQRGTSLTIQCQVDSQVTMMFWYRQQPGQSLTLIATANQGSEATYESGFVIDKFPISRPNLTFSTLTVSNMSPEDSSIYLCNVGWSPFYGYTFGSGTRLTVV.

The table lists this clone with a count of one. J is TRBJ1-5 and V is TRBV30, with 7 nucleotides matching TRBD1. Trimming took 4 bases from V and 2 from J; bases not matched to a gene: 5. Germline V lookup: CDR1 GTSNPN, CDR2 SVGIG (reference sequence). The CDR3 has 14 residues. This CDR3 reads CAWNKGAGNQPQHF. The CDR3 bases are TGTGCCTGGAACAAGGGGGCTGGCAATCAGCCCCAGCATTTT.

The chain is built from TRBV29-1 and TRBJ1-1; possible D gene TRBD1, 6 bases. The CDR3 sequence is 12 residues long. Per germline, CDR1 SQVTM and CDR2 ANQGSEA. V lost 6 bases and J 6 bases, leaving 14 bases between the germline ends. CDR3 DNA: TGCAGCGTCTACAGGGACGGGGCTGAAGCTTTCTTT. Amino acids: CSVYRDGAEAFF.

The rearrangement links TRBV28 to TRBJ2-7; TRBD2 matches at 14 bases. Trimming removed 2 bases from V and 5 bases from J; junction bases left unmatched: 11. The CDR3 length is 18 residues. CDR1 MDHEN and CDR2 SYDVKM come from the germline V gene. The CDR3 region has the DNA TGTGCCAGCAGTTTAGCCGGGACTAGCGGGAGTTGGCGGGACGAGCAGTACTTC. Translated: CASSLAGTSGSWRDEQYF.

CDR3 sequence: CASSPTGNRTPLHF. The CDR3 nucleotides are TGTGCCAGCTCACCAACAGGGAACAGGACACCCCTCCACTTT. This rearrangement joins TRBV18 to TRBJ1-6, with a weak D call TRBD1 (6 bases). Germline assignment: CDR1 KGHSH and CDR2 LQKENI. CDR3 length: 14 residues. V dropped 2 bases and J dropped 11 bases, with 13 bases sitting between them. The full variable domain, rest sourced from reference TRBV18 and TRBJ1-6, is NAGVMQNPRHLVRRRGQEARLRCSPMKGHSHVYWYRQLPEEGLKFMVYLQKENIIDESGMPKERFSAEFPKEGPSILRIQQVVRGDSAAYFCASSPTGNRTPLHFGNGTRLTVT.

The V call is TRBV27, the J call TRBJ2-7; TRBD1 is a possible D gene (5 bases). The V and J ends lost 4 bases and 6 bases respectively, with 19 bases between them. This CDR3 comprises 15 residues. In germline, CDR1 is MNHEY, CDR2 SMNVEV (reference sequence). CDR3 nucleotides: TGTGCCAGCAGTTCGATCCCTCGACTGACAGCCGAGCAGTACTTC. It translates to CASSSIPRLTAEQYF.

CDR3 sequence (DNA): TGTGCCAGCATCCGTCCAGGGTTCAGCTATGGCTACACCTTC. It translates to CASIRPGFSYGYTF. The rearrangement uses TRBV6-1 and TRBJ1-2; maybe TRBD1 (5 bases). The CDR3 consists of 14 residues. CDR1 is MNHNS and CDR2 is SASEGT in the germline V gene. The V gene lost 7 bases and the J gene lost 4 bases, with 16 bases spanning the gap.

The CDR3 here is CASSTGTSTLAGELFF. CDR3 sequence (DNA): TGTGCCAGTAGTACCGGGACTAGTACATTGGCCGGGGAGCTGTTTTTT. The V gene is TRBV19, the J gene TRBJ2-2; TRBD2 matches at 8 bases. This CDR3 has 16 amino acids. Germline V gene lookup returns CDR1 LNHDA and CDR2 SQIVND (reference sequence). Trimming cost V 4 bases and J 6 bases; bases outside gene matches: 10.

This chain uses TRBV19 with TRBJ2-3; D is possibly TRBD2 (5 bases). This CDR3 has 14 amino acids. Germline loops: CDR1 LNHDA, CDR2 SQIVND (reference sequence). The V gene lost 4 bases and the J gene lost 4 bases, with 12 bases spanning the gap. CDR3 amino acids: CASSSTRLADTQYF. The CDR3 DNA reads TGTGCCAGTAGTAGTACTAGGTTAGCAGATACGCAGTATTTT.

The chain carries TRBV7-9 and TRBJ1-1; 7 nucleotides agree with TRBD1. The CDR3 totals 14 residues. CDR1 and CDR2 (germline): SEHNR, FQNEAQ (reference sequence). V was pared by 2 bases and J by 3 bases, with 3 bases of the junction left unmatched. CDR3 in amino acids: CASSLKGADTEAFF. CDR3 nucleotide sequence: TGTGCCAGCAGCTTAAAGGGGGCCGACACTGAAGCTTTCTTT.